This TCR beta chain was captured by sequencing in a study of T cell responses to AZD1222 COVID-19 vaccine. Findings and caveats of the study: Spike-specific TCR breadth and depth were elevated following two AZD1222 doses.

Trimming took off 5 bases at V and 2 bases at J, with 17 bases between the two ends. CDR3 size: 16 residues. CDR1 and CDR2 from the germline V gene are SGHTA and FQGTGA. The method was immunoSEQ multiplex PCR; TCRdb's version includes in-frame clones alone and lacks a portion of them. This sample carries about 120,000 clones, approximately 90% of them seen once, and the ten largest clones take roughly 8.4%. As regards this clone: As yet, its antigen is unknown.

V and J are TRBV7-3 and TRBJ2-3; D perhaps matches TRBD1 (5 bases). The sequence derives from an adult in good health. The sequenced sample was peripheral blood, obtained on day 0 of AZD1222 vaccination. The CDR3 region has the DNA TGTGCCAGCAGCCTTTACAGGAACCCTTACACAGATACGCAGTATTTT. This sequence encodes CASSLYRNPYTDTQYF.